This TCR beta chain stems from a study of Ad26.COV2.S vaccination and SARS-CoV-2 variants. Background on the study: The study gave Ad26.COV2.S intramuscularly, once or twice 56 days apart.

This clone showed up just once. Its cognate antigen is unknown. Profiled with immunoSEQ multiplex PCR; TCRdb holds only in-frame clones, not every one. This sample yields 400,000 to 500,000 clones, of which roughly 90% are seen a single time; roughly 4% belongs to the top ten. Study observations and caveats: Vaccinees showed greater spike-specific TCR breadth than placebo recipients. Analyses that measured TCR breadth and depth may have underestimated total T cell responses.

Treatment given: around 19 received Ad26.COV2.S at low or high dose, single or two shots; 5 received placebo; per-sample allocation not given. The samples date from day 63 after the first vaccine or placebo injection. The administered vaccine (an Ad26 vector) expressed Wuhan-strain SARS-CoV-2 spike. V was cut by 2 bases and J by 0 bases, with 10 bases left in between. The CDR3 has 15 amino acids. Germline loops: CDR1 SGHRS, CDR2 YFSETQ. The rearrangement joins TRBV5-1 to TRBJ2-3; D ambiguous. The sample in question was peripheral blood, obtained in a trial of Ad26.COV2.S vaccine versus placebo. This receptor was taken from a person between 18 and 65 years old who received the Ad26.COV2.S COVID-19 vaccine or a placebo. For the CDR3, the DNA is TGCGCCAGCAGCTTAGGGCTAACTAGCACAGATACGCAGTATTTT. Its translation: CASSLGLTSTDTQYF.